This TCR beta chain was found in a study of cytomegalovirus exposure and HLA in healthy donors. Study as a whole: From donors who were HLA-typed, an early data release held around 80 million unique TCRs.

The sample holds a few counts of this clone. Its cognate antigen is unknown. Donors showed nominal health when sampled, although they likely had unrecorded immune exposures. PCR involved 60 Vbeta and 13 Jbeta primers. Sequencing was performed with immunoSEQ multiplex PCR; in TCRdb, only in-frame clones are kept and a portion is missing. The data contain roughly 150,000 clones, 80% to 90% of them seen just once; the ten biggest clones take up 2% to 3%. Study conclusions and caveats: The study found most TCR sequences rare, yet found some public TCRs in many donors.

The germline V gene encodes CDR1 SGHDT and CDR2 YYEEEE. The CDR3 sequence is 15 residues long. Unmatched junction bases numbered 7, after V lost 3 bases and J lost 2 bases. The source is a male donor in good health and CMV-seronegative. Specimen: PBMCs. The gene calls are TRBV5-6 and TRBJ2-5; 7 bases map to TRBD1. This CDR3 reads CASSSSGQTQETQYF. The CDR3 DNA follows: TGTGCCAGCAGCTCGTCGGGACAGACACAAGAGACCCAGTACTTC.